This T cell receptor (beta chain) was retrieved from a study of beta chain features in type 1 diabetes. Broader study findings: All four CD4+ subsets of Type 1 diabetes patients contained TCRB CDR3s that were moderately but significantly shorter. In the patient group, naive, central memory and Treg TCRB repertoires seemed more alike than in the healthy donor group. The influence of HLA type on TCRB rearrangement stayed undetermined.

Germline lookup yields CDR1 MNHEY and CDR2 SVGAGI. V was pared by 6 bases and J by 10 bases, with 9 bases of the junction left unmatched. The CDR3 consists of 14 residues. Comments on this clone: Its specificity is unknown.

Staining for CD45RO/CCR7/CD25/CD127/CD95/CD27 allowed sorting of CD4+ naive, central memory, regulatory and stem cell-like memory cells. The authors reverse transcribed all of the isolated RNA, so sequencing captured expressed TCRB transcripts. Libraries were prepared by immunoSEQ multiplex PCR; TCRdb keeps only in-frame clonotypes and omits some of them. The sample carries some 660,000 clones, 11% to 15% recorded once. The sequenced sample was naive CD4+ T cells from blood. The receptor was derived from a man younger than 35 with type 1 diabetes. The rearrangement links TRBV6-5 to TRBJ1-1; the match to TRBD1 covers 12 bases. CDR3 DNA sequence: TGTGCCAGCAGAGGGACAGGGGGCGCGAGTCCAGCTTTCTTT. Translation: CASRGTGGASPAFF.